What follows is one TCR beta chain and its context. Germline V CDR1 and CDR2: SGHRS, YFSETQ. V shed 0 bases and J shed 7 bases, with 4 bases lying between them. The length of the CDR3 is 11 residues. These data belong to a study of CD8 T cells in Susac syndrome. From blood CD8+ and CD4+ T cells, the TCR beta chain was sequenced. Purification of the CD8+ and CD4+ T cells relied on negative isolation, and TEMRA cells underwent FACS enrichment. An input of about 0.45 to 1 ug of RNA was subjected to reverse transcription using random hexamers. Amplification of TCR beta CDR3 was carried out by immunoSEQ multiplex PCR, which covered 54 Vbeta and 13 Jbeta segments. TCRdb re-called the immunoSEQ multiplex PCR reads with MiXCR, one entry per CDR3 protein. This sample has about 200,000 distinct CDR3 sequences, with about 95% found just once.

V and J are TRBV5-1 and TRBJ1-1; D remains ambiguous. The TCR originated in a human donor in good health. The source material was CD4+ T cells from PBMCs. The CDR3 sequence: CASSLVGEAFF. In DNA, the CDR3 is TGCGCCAGCAGCTTGGTCGGTGAAGCTTTCTTT. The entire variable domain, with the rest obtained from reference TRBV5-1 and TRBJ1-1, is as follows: KAGVTQTPRYLIKTRGQQVTLSCSPISGHRSVSWYQQTPGQGLQFLFEYFSETQRNKGNFPGRFSGRQFSNSRSEMNVSTLELGDSALYLCASSLVGEAFFGQGTRLTVV.